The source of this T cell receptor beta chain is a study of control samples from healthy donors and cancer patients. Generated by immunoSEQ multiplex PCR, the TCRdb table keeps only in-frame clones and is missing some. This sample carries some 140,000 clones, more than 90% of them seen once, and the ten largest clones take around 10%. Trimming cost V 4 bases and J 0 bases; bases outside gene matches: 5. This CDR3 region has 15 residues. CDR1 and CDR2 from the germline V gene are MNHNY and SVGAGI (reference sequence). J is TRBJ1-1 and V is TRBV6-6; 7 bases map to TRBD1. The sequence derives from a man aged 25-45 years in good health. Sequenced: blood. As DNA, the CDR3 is TGTGCCAGCAGTTGGGGACAGCGGGTGAACACTGAAGCTTTCTTT. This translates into CASSWGQRVNTEAFF.